This is a list of T cell receptor beta chains from one sample in a study of blood T cell repertoires in COVID-19. Clones were read by immunoSEQ multiplex PCR, and TCRdb kept only the in-frame ones, dropping some. This table has under 250,000 clones, roughly 80% appearing once. The sequenced material came from peripheral blood. The receptors were gathered from an elderly woman with acute or convalescent COVID-19. The conserved cysteine and the conserved F or W are not part of the CDR3 here. The order of the fields is J gene, V gene, CDR3 protein.

TRBJ2-1	TRBV5-1	ASSPQTGWKYEQF
TRBJ2-7	TRBV29-1	SVELSYEQY
TRBJ2-7	TRBV11-2	ASSLDRTGNEQY
TRBJ2-1	TRBV3-1/TRBV3-2	ASSPGLAQF
TRBJ1-1	TRBV2	ASQSGILGTEAF
TRBJ2-3	TRBV2	ASSERASGRVGTDTQY
TRBJ1-2	TRBV6-6	ASSQGQGAANYGYT
TRBJ2-5	TRBV5-4	ASSAAVRETQY
TRBJ1-2	TRBV6-6	ASRRLGTEAGYT
TRBJ1-1	TRBV3-1/TRBV3-2	ASSQVSRDTEAF
TRBJ2-4	TRBV2	ASSEGMGPGAKNIQY
TRBJ1-6	TRBV18	ASSLGQGGTPLH
TRBJ1-4	TRBV6-5	ASSQYREGEKLF
TRBJ2-2	TRBV10-3	AIRTGEAGELF
TRBJ2-4	TRBV9	ASSPEGGAQY
TRBJ1-1	TRBV15	ATSRGQAGTEAF
TRBJ1-1	TRBV30	AWSELIGGSEAF
TRBJ1-1	TRBV4-2	ASSQEDRQNTEAF
TRBJ1-2	TRBV5-1	ASSLTGDRYGYT
TRBJ2-3	TRBV3-1/TRBV3-2	ASSLEVGLLTDTQY
TRBJ1-3	TRBV27	ASSLDPSPGASGNTIY
TRBJ2-1	TRBV5-1	ASRTTGGSNEQF
TRBJ2-5	TRBV11-2	ASSSPTGGGETQY
TRBJ2-5	TRBV19	ASSVGGKTQY
TRBJ2-1	TRBV5-1	ASSSSGTGGPYGGEQF
TRBJ2-5	TRBV15	ATSRDLYLQY
TRBJ2-5	TRBV6-1	ASSDMAGWETQY
TRBJ2-7	TRBV5-1	ASSLGWREIYEQY
TRBJ1-3	TRBV5-4	ASSSKDRGDGNTIY
TRBJ1-2	TRBV19	ASSIIRGDRANYGYT
TRBJ2-6	TRBV5-4	ASSLGRLSSGANVLT
TRBJ2-5	TRBV7-2	ASSLAIAGKETQY
TRBJ1-2	TRBV30	AWTLGGPAGYGYT
TRBJ1-6	TRBV18	ASSPGQGRSPLH
TRBJ1-1	TRBV5-1	ASSWGGAGGSGEAF
TRBJ1-1	TRBV30	AWSVGRNTEAF
TRBJ1-5	TRBV19	ASSILSGGSNQPQH
TRBJ1-1	TRBV5-1	ASRRETEAF
TRBJ2-3	TRBV5-1	ASRRVTSTDTQY
TRBJ2-5	TRBV2	ASSTQGYQETQY
TRBJ1-6	TRBV3-1/TRBV3-2	ASSQNRGDGSPLH
TRBJ1-2	TRBV3-1/TRBV3-2	ASRTGNNYGYT
TRBJ2-3	TRBV4-1	ASSQDNPSGGADTQY
TRBJ2-5	TRBV9	ASSVVGTSPGETQY
TRBJ2-2	TRBV10-3	AISSQGTGELF
TRBJ2-7	TRBV5-1	ASSTAGLDSSYEQY
TRBJ1-1	TRBV5-1	ASSDRVGMEPEAF
TRBJ2-1	TRBV11-2	ASSLAGGAYNEQF
TRBJ2-7	TRBV28	ASSLGGGQGGEQY
TRBJ2-5	TRBV5-1	ASLTEEGETQY
TRBJ1-4	TRBV19	ASSIQVNEKLF